Listed below are T cell receptor beta chains from one sample, sequenced in a study of cytomegalovirus exposure and HLA in healthy donors. Some clones are missing from TCRdb's copy, which holds only in-frame ones; the method was immunoSEQ multiplex PCR. The sample consists of 100,000 to 120,000 clones, approximately 89% of them appearing once. The sequencing sample was made of PBMCs. These receptors all come from a woman between 18 and 29 years old in good health and CMV-seronegative. The CDR3 runs from the conserved cysteine through the conserved F or W.

CDR3aa	v_gene	j_gene
CASKGGVHEQYF	TRBV5-1	TRBJ2-7
CAWSTPLTGINEKLFF	TRBV30	TRBJ1-4
CATSREGLGEKLFF	TRBV15	TRBJ1-4
CASSLAVTFSNKNIQYF	TRBV28	TRBJ2-4
CASSLSLGNNEKLFF	TRBV27	TRBJ1-4
CASSPAQGYEQFF	TRBV4-3	TRBJ2-1
CASSVTPTENTEAFF	TRBV9	TRBJ1-1
CASSSQGNQETQYF	TRBV5-4	TRBJ2-5
CASTRDSGYGYTF	TRBV19	TRBJ1-2
CSVEESGGWRKTQYF	TRBV29-1	TRBJ2-5
CASSLEGRVRVSGNTIYF	TRBV5-5	TRBJ1-3
CAISQPGTAESVEFF	TRBV10-3	TRBJ2-1
CASSLTLGTEAFF	TRBV5-1	TRBJ1-1
CASRSLADRTGELFF	TRBV7-3	TRBJ2-2
CASSKVLSGHEQYF	TRBV21-1	TRBJ2-7
CASSIPTDRGMVFF	TRBV28	TRBJ1-4
CASSFSGAKNIQYF	TRBV5-6	TRBJ2-4
CASSQGLARLEQYF	TRBV7-2	TRBJ2-7
CASSLDRISTEAFF	TRBV7-9	TRBJ1-1
CASSYGTGTGYTF	TRBV7-9	TRBJ1-2
CASSAPGTADFREQYF	TRBV9	TRBJ2-7
CASSYSYGYTF	TRBV6-1	TRBJ1-2
CASSLGQVQETQYF	TRBV7-9	TRBJ2-5
CASSIAWDRGLRDTQYF	TRBV19	TRBJ2-3
CASSGTNTGELFF	TRBV28	TRBJ2-2
CASRPGQAGNTIYF	TRBV28	TRBJ1-3
CASSQDLEGSYEQYF	TRBV4-2	TRBJ2-7